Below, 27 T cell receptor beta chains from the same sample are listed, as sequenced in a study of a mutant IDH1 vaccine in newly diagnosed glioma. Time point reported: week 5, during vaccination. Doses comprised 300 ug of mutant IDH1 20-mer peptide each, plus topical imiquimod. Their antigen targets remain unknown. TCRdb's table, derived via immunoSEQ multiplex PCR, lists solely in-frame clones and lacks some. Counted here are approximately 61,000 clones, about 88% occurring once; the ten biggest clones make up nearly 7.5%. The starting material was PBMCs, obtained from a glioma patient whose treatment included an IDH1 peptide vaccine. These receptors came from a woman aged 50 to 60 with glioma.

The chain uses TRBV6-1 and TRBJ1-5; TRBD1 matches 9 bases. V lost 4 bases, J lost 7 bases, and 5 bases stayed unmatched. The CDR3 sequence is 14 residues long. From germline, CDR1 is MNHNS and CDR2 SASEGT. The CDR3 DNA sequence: TGTGCCAGCAGTGGGGACAGGGATTGGCAGCCCCAGCATTTT. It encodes CASSGDRDWQPQHF.

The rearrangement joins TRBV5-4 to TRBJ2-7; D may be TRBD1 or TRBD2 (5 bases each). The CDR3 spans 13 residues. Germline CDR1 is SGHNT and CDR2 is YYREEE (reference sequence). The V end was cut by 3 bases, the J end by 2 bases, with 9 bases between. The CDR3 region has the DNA TGTGCCAGCAGCTGGAGAGGGGCCTACGAGCAGTACTTC. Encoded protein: CASSWRGAYEQYF.

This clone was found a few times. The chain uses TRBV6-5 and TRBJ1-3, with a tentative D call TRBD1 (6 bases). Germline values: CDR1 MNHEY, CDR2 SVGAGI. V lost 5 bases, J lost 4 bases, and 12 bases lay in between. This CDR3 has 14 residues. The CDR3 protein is CASSLQGGGNTIYF. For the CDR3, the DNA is TGTGCCAGCAGTCTACAGGGAGGAGGAAACACCATATATTTT.

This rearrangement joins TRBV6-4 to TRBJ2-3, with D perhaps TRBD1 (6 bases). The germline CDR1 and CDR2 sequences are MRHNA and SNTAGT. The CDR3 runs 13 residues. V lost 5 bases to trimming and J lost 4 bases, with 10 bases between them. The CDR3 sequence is CASSLDSSDTQYF. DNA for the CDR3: TGTGCCAGCAGTTTGGACAGCTCAGATACGCAGTATTTT.

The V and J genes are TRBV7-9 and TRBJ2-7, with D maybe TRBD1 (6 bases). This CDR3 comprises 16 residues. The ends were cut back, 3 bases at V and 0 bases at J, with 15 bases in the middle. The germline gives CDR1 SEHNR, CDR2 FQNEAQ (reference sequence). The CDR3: CASSLSAGAVSYEQYF. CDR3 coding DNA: TGTGCCAGCAGCTTGTCAGCAGGGGCGGTCTCCTACGAGCAGTACTTC.

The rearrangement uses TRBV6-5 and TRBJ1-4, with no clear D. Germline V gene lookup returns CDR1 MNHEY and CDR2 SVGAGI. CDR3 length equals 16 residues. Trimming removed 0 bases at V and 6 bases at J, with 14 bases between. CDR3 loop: CASSYSGPIGYEKLFF. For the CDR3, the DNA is TGTGCCAGCAGTTACTCAGGGCCCATCGGTTATGAAAAACTGTTTTTT.

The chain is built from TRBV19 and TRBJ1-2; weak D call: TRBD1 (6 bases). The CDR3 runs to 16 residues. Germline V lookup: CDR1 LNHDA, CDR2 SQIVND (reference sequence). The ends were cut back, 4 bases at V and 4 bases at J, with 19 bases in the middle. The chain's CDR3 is CASSRTAFPKSYGYTF. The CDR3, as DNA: TGTGCCAGTAGTAGGACAGCCTTCCCTAAAAGCTATGGCTACACCTTC.

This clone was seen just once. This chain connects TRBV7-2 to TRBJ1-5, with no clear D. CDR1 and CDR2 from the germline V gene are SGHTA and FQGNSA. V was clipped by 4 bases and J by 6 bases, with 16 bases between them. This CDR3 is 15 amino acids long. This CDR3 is CASSWTGATGQPQHF. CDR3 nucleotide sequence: TGTGCCAGCAGCTGGACCGGAGCGACGGGTCAGCCCCAGCATTTT.

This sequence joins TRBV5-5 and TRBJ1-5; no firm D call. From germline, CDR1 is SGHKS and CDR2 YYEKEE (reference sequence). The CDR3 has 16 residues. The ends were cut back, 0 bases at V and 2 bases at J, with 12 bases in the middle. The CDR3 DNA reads TGTGCCAGCAGCTTGGATGGGAGGGTTCGCAATCAGCCCCAGCATTTT. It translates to CASSLDGRVRNQPQHF.

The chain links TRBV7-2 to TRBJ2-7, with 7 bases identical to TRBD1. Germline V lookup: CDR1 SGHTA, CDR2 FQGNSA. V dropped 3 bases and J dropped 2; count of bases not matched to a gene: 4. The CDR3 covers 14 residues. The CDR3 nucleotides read TGTGCCAGCAGCTTGACAGGGAGCCCCTACGAGCAGTACTTC. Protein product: CASSLTGSPYEQYF.

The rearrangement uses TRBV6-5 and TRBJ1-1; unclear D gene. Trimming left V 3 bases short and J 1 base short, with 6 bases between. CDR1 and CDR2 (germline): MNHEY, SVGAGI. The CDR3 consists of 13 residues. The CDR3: CASSYRQNTEAFF. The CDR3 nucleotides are TGTGCCAGCAGTTATCGACAGAACACTGAAGCTTTCTTT.

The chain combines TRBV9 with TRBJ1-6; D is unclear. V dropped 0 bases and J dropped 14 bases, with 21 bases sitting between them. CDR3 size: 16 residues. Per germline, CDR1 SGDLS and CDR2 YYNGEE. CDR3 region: CASSVEVDRGPVTLHF. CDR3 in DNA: TGTGCCAGCAGCGTAGAAGTGGACCGGGGTCCTGTGACCCTCCACTTT.

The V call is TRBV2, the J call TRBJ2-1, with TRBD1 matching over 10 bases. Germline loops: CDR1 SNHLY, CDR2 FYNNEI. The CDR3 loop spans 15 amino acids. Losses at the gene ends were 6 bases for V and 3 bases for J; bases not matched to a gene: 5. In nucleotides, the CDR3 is TGTGCCAGCAGAGACCGGACAGGGGGCTACAATGAGCAGTTCTTC. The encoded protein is CASRDRTGGYNEQFF.

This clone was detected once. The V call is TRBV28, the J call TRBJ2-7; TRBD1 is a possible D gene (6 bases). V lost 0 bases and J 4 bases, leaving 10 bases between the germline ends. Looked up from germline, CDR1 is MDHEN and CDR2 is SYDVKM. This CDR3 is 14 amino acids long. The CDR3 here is CASSLWGARYEQYF. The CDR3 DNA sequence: TGTGCCAGCAGTTTATGGGGGGCACGATACGAGCAGTACTTC.

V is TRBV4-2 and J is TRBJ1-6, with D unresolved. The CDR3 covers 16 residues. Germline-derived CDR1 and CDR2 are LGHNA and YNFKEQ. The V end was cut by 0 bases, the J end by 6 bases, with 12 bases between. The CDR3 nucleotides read TGTGCCAGCAGCCAAGACCCCAGGCCTAGTAATTCACCCCTCCACTTT. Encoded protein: CASSQDPRPSNSPLHF.

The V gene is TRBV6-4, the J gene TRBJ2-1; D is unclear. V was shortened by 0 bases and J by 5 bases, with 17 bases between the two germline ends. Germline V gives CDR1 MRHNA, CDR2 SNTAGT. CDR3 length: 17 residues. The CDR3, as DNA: TGTGCCAGCAGTGACTCCCGAGGCGGCGTTACGGACAATGAGCAGTTCTTC. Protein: CASSDSRGGVTDNEQFF.

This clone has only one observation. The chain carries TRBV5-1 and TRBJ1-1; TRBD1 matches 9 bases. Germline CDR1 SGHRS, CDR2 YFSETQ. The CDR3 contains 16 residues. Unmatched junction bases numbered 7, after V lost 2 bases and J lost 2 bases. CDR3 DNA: TGCGCCAGCAGCTTATTAACAGGGGGCCTCAACACTGAAGCTTTCTTT. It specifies CASSLLTGGLNTEAFF.

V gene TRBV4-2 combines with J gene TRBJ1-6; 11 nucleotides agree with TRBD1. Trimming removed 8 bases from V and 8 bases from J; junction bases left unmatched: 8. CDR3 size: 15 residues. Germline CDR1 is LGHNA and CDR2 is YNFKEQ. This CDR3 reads CASSPEGQGDSPLHF. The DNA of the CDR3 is TGTGCCAGCTCACCTGAGGGACAGGGGGATTCACCCCTCCACTTT.

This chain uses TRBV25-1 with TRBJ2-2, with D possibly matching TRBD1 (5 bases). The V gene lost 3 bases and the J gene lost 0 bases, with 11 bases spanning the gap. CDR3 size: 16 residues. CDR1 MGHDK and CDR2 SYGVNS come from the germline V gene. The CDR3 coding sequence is TGTGCCAGCAGTGATTACAGGTTATCGAACACCGGGGAGCTGTTTTTT. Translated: CASSDYRLSNTGELFF. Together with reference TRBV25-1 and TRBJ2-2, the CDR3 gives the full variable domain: EADIYQTPRYLVIGTGKKITLECSQTMGHDKMYWYQQDPGMELHLIHYSYGVNSTEKGDLSSESTVSRIRTEHFPLTLESARPSHTSQYLCASSDYRLSNTGELFFGEGSRLTVL.

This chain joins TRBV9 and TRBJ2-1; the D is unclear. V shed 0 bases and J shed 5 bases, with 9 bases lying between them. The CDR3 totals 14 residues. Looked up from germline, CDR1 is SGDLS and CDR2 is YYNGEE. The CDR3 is CASSVEVGNNEQFF. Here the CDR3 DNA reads TGTGCCAGCAGCGTAGAGGTCGGAAACAATGAGCAGTTCTTC.

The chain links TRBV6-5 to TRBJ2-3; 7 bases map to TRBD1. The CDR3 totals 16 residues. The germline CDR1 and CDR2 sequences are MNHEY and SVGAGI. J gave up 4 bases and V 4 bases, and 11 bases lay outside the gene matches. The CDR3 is CASSLRPGQTADTQYF. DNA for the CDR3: TGTGCCAGCAGTTTGCGCCCGGGACAGACAGCAGATACGCAGTATTTT.

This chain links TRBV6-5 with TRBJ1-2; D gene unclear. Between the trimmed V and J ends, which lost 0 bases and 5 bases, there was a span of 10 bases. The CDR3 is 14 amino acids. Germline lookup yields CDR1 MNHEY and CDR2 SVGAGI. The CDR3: CASSYSPELYGYTF. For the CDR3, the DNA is TGTGCCAGCAGTTACTCTCCAGAATTATATGGCTACACCTTC.

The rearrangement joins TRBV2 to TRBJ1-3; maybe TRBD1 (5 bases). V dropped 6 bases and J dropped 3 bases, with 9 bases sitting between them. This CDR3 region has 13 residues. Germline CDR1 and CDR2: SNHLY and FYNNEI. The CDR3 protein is CASRQGLGNTIYF. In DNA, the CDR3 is TGTGCCAGCAGGCAGGGCCTTGGAAACACCATATATTTT.

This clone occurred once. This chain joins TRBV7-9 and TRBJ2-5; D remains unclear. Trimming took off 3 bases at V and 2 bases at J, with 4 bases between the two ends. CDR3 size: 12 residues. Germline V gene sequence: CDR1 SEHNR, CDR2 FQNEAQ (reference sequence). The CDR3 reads CASSFLQETQYF. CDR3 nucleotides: TGTGCCAGCAGCTTCCTGCAAGAGACCCAGTACTTC.

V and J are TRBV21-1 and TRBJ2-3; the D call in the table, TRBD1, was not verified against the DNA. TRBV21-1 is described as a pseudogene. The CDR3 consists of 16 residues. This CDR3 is CASSKAAGGRTDTQYF. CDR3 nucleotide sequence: TGTGCCAGCAGCAAAGCGGCAGGGGGCAGGACAGATACGCAGTATTTT.

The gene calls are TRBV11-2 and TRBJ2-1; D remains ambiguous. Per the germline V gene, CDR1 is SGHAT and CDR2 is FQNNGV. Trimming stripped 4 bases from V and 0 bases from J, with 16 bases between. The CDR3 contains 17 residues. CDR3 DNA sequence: TGTGCCAGCAGCTGGAACGCACATTTAACCTCCTACAATGAGCAGTTCTTC. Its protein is CASSWNAHLTSYNEQFF.

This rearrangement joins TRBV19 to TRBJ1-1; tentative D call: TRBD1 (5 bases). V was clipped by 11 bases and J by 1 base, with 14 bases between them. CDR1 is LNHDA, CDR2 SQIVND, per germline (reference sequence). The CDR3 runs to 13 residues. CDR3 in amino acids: CASKGLANTEAFF. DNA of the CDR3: TGTGCCTCAAAGGGACTGGCGAACACTGAAGCTTTCTTT.